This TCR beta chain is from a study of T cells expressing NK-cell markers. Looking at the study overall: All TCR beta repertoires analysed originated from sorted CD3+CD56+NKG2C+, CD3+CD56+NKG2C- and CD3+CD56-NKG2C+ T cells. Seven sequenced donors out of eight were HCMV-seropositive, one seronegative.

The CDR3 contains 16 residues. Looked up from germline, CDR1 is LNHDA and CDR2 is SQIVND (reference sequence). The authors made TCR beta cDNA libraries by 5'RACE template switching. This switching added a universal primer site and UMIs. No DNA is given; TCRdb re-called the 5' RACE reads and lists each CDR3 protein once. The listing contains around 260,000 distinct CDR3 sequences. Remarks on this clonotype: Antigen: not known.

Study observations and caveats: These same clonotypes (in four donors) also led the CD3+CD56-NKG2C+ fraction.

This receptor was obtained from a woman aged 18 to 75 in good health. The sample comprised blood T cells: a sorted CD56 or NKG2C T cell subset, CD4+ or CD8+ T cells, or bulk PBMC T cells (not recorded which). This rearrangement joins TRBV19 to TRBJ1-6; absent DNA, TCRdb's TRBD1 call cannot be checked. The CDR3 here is CASSTFRTGANSPLHF.